This TCR beta chain was identified in a study of blood T cell repertoires in COVID-19. Data came from immunoSEQ multiplex PCR; TCRdb stores just in-frame clones and leaves some out. The table records roughly 160,000 clones, 82% of them present only once. Germline CDR1 is SQVTM and CDR2 is ANQGSEA. V gave up 4 bases and J gave up 5 bases, with 11 bases separating them. This CDR3 is 12 amino acids long. Individuals aged about 18 to 89 years were recruited from roughly 22 US areas. Material: PBMCs or T cells enriched from blood (not recorded which). The receptor was isolated from a man between 45 and 60 years old who had recovered from COVID-19. The rearrangement links TRBV29-1 to TRBJ2-5, with TRBD2 as a possible D gene (6 bases). The DNA of the CDR3 is TGCAGCGTTGGTCAGGAGGGGGAGACCCAGTACTTC. Amino acid sequence: CSVGQEGETQYF.